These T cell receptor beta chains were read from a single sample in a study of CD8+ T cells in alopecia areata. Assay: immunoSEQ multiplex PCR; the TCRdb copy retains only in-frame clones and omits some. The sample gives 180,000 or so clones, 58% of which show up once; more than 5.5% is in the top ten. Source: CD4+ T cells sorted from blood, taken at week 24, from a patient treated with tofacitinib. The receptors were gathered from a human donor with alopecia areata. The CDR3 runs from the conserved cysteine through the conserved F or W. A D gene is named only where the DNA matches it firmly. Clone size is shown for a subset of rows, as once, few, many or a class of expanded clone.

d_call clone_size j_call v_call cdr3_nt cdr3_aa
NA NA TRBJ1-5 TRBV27 TGTGCCAGCAGTTTAGTCGGCCAGTTCAATCAGCCCCAGCATTTT CASSLVGQFNQPQHF
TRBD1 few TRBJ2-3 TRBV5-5 TGTGCCAGCATCCAAGACAGGGGGAGCACAGATACGCAGTATTTT CASIQDRGSTDTQYF
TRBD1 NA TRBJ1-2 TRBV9 TGTGCCAGCAGCGCCGACAGGGGTAAGGCTGGCTACACCTTC CASSADRGKAGYTF
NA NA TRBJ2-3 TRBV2 TGTGCCAGCCGGTTGGGGGAGACGGAAACAGATACGCAGTATTTT CASRLGETETDTQYF
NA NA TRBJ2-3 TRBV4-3 TGCGCCAGCAGCCGACAGGAGGCAGATACGCAGTATTTT CASSRQEADTQYF
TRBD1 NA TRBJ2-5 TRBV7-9 TGTGCCAGCAGCTTAGCGGGACAGGGTATAAGAGAGACCCAGTACTTC CASSLAGQGIRETQYF
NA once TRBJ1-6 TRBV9 TGTGCCAGCAGCGTAGGACAGAGCTCCTATAATTCACCCCTCCACTTT CASSVGQSSYNSPLHF
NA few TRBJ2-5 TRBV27 TGTGCCAGCAGTTTAGGACTGATGATGGAGACCCAGTACTTC CASSLGLMMETQYF
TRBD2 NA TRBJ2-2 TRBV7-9 TGTGCCAGCTTACGGGGGGCGAACACCGGGGAGCTGTTTTTT CASLRGANTGELFF
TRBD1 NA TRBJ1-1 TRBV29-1 TGCAGCGCCATCCTGACAGGGGGAACTGAAGCTTTCTTT CSAILTGGTEAFF
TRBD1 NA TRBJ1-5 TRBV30 TGTGCCTGGGATCCCGGGACAGGGGAACAGCCCCAGCATTTT CAWDPGTGEQPQHF